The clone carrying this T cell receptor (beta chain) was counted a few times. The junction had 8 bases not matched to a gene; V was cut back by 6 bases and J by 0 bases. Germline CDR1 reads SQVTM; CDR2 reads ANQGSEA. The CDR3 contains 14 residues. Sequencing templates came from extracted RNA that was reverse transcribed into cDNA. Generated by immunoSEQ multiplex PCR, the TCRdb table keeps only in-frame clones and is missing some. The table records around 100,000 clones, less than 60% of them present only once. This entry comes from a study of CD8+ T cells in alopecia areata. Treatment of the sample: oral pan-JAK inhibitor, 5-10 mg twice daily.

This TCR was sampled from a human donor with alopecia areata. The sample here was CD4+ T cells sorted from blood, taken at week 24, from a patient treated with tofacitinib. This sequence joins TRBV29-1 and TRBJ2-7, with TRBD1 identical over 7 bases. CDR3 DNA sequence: TGCAGCGTCCGTGACAGGGACAGCTCCTACGAGCAGTACTTC. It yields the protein CSVRDRDSSYEQYF.